The rows below give T cell receptor beta chains drawn from one sample of a study of blood T cell repertoires in COVID-19. Produced via immunoSEQ multiplex PCR; TCRdb's table is partial and in-frame only. The sample consists of 150,000 or so clones, around 91% of them appearing once. Sample: peripheral blood. All receptors come from a man aged 18 to 30 with COVID-19, enrolled during active disease. CDR3s include the opening cysteine and the closing phenylalanine or tryptophan. A D gene is named only where the DNA matches it firmly. Clone size, where shown, is once, few, many, or a class for clones that have expanded.

>TRBD1|TRBJ2-7|TRBV7-2|-
CASSGGTGRHSYEQYF
>-|TRBJ2-6|TRBV5-8|-
CASSFLSGANVLTF
>-|TRBJ2-7|TRBV15|-
CATSTHVSYEQYF
>TRBD1|TRBJ2-5|TRBV10-1|-
CASSEGDRGETQYF
>-|TRBJ2-7|TRBV25-1|-
CASTQGGRELYEQYF
>-|TRBJ2-1|TRBV30|once
CAWSWTGPNNEQFF
>-|TRBJ1-1|TRBV7-2|-
CASSSHAGWNTEAFF
>-|TRBJ2-1|TRBV7-2|-
CASSRDLNEQFF
>TRBD1|TRBJ1-6|TRBV28|-
CASSLGQDNSPLHF
>-|TRBJ1-2|TRBV5-8|-
CASSPGGGTLRYGYTF
>TRBD1|TRBJ2-7|TRBV6-5|-
CASTYGTGGFEQYF
>TRBD1|TRBJ1-2|TRBV27|-
CASSAARDRDYGYTF
>-|TRBJ1-6|TRBV27|few
CASSVRGTNSPLHF
>TRBD2|TRBJ2-1|TRBV5-1|-
CASSLSGRANEQFF
>TRBD2|TRBJ2-3|TRBV7-2|-
CASSLLAGNWDTQYF
>-|TRBJ2-7|TRBV5-4|-
CASSLDVGAAYEQYF
>-|TRBJ2-3|TRBV29-1|few
CSVVVRAATDTQYF
>TRBD1|TRBJ1-5|TRBV9|-
CASSGTGAEPWPQHF
>-|TRBJ2-7|TRBV30|-
CAWRQGQSDLPEQYF
>-|TRBJ2-5|TRBV5-6|-
CASSPTGPSQETQYF
>-|TRBJ2-1|TRBV21-1|-
CASSKCGGGKQFF
>TRBD1|TRBJ2-2|TRBV6-1|-
CASSVGQGGTGELFF
>-|TRBJ2-1|TRBV25-1|-
CASSERRGPNEQFF
>-|TRBJ2-7|TRBV27|-
CASRSPGTKTYEQYF
>-|TRBJ2-7|TRBV10-3|-
CAGGLYSYEQYF
>-|TRBJ2-1|TRBV9|-
CASRGGNEQFF
>TRBD1|TRBJ2-5|TRBV4-3|-
CASSQDGTGGAETQYF
>TRBD1|TRBJ2-7|TRBV6-1|-
CASSESPGQGFYEQYF
>TRBD2|TRBJ2-1|TRBV27|-
CASSSGRRSYNEQFF
>TRBD1|TRBJ2-5|TRBV6-2/TRBV6-3|-
CASSSHRGPETQYF
>-|TRBJ2-1|TRBV28|-
CASSFVGSSYNEQFF
>-|TRBJ2-1|TRBV12-3/TRBV12-4|-
CASSLLANNEQFF
>TRBD2|TRBJ2-3|TRBV24-1|-
CATSDLRGRAPDTQYF
>-|TRBJ2-1|TRBV20-1|-
CSASTRQYNEQFF
>TRBD2|TRBJ2-5|TRBV7-2|-
CASRGLAGVGGETQYF
>TRBD1|TRBJ1-5|TRBV15|-
CATSGRQGQNQPQHF
>TRBD1|TRBJ2-1|TRBV27|-
CASSRPLTGGNEQFF
>TRBD1|TRBJ2-4|TRBV24-1|-
CATSDGAGTGGAKNIQYF
>TRBD1|TRBJ1-3|TRBV6-5|once
CASSYTGDGNTIYF
>-|TRBJ1-2|TRBV28|-
CASSPTTGSYGYTF
>-|TRBJ2-1|TRBV7-9|-
CASSLGQRLINEQFF
>-|TRBJ2-2|TRBV28|once
CASSFTTGKHTGELFF
>TRBD2|TRBJ2-7|TRBV4-1|-
CASSQAALATGYEQYF
>-|TRBJ2-2|TRBV5-1|-
CASSSLSGVDGELFF
>TRBD1|TRBJ1-1|TRBV7-9|-
CASSLGQLF
>TRBD2|TRBJ2-1|TRBV11-2|-
CASRVSGLASNEQFF
>-|TRBJ1-1|TRBV6-5|-
CASGRVRTEAFF
>TRBD1|TRBJ1-5|TRBV15|-
CATTDDRAYDQPQHF
>TRBD2|TRBJ2-5|TRBV18|-
CASSRGPAGDRETQYF
>-|TRBJ1-2|TRBV7-9|-
CASSGPGNGYTF
>-|TRBJ2-3|TRBV9|-
CASSRTVFLSTDTQYF
>-|TRBJ1-2|TRBV6-5|-
CASSPRGGHGYTF
>TRBD2|TRBJ2-7|TRBV9|-
CASSLSGSTHEQYF
>TRBD2|TRBJ2-3|TRBV27|-
CASSFSGAGADTQYF
>TRBD1|TRBJ2-1|TRBV6-5|-
CASSQGVNEQFF
>-|TRBJ1-2|TRBV19|-
CASTPGQLALADYGYTF
>-|TRBJ1-3|TRBV28|-
CASRRTAYSGNTIYF
>-|TRBJ1-5|TRBV28|-
CASSFSPRGSNQPQHF